This note documents a single TCR beta chain sequence. These data come from a study of shared clonotypes between healthy human individuals. Adults of Caucasian background living in Nashville, Tennessee made up all donors. Germline V gene data show CDR1 as GTSNPN and CDR2 as SVGIG (reference sequence). V gave up 2 bases and J gave up 2 bases, with 11 bases separating them. This CDR3 has 14 residues. As handled by the study authors: For the immunoSEQ data, sequences were junction-only without quality scores, so filtering differed. Here immunoSEQ multiplex PCR was the method, and the copy in TCRdb shows in-frame clones only, minus some. Clonal size and the V and J genes are those of that table, whereas D and trimming came from the DNA. The sample contains some 2 million clones, 95% of which appear only once.

Sequenced input: naive CD4+ T cells sorted from blood. Indicated subset: CD45RA+ positively selected. The sequence was collected from a man aged 18-30 years in good health. The J gene is TRBJ2-3, the V gene TRBV30; D is possibly TRBD2 (5 bases). CDR3 bases: TGTGCCTGGAGTATGGGAGTGGCCACAGATACGCAGTATTTT. It yields the protein CAWSMGVATDTQYF.